The clone carrying this TCR beta chain has more than one count but fewer than ten. The antigen is not known. The sample is drawn from a study of cytomegalovirus exposure and HLA in healthy donors. Overall study findings and caveats: In a later analysis, the majority of CMV-associated beta chains seemingly showed HLA restriction. There were several of the most significant clusters that appeared linked to common viral pathogens in a later analysis. The authors reported that TCR beta sequences could predict HLA-A and HLA-B alleles. These predictions were accurate for most subjects in the first cohort.

The study ran its PCR with 60 Vbeta and 13 Jbeta primers. Some clones are missing from TCRdb's copy, which holds only in-frame ones; the method was immunoSEQ multiplex PCR. The table lists 180,000 or so clones, around 80% of them singletons. Germline assignment: CDR1 SNHLY and CDR2 FYNNEI. CDR3 length: 14 residues. The junction had 6 bases not matched to a gene; V was cut back by 8 bases and J by 8 bases. The sequence derives from a man younger than 35 in good health and CMV-seronegative. Material for sequencing was PBMCs. The rearrangement uses TRBV2 and TRBJ2-1; TRBD2 matches 13 bases. The CDR3 DNA reads TGTGCCAGCGATGGACTAGCGGGGGCTGATGAGCAGTTCTTC. Protein: CASDGLAGADEQFF. Filled out from reference TRBV2 and TRBJ2-1, the complete variable domain reads EPEVTQTPSHQVTQMGQEVILRCVPISNHLYFYWYRQILGQKVEFLVSFYNNEISEKSEIFDDQFSVERPDGSNFTLKIRSTKLEDSAMYFCASDGLAGADEQFFGPGTRLTVL.